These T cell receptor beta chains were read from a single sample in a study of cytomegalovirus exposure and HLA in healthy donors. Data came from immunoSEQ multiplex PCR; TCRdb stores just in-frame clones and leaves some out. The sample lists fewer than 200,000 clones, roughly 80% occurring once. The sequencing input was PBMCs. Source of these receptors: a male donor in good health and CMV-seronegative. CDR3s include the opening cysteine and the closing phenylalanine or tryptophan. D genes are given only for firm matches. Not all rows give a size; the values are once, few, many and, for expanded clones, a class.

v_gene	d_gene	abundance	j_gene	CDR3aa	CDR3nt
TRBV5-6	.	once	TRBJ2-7	CASSGRGREQYF	TGTGCCAGCAGCGGCAGGGGTCGGGAGCAGTACTTC
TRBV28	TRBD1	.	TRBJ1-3	CASSSRQGASGNTIYF	TGTGCCAGCAGTAGTAGACAGGGGGCCTCTGGAAACACCATATATTTT
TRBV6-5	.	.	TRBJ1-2	CASRKQGTAGYTF	TGTGCCAGCAGAAAACAGGGAACTGCTGGCTACACCTTC
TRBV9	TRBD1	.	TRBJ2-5	CASSVGRGRETQYF	TGTGCCAGCAGCGTCGGCAGGGGGCGAGAGACCCAGTACTTC
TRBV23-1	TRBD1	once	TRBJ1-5	CASSLDRGGQPQHF	TGCGCCAGCAGTCTAGACAGGGGCGGTCAGCCCCAGCATTTT
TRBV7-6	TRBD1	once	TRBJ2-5	CASSLLRGLETQYF	TGTGCCAGCAGCCTCTTAAGGGGGCTCGAGACCCAGTACTTC
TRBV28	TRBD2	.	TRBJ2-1	CASTTGGQGDNEQFF	TGTGCCAGCACCACGGGGGGGCAGGGTGATAATGAGCAGTTCTTC
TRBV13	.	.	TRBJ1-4	CASSLGLSGNEKLFF	TGTGCCAGCAGCTTAGGCCTCAGCGGCAATGAAAAACTGTTTTTT
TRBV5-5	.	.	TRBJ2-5	CASRKQLGTPGETQYF	TGTGCCAGCAGGAAACAACTCGGGACTCCCGGGGAGACCCAGTACTTC
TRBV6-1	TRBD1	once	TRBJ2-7	CASSDRTGYEQYF	TGTGCCAGCAGTGATAGGACAGGGTACGAGCAGTACTTC
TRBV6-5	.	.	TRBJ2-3	CATSPRPDTQYF	TGTGCCACCAGCCCCAGGCCAGATACGCAGTATTTT
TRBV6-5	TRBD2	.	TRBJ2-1	CASSPGLAGHNEQFF	TGTGCCAGCAGTCCCGGACTAGCGGGGCACAATGAGCAGTTCTTC
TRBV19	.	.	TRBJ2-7	CASSPGRGREQYF	TGTGCCAGTAGCCCTGGGCGGGGCCGGGAGCAGTACTTC
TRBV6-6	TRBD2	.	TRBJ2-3	CASGRDYLPDTQYF	TGTGCCAGCGGACGGGACTACCTGCCAGATACGCAGTATTTT
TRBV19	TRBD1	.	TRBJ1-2	CASRKGGQDGYTF	TGTGCCAGTAGAAAGGGGGGACAGGATGGCTACACCTTC
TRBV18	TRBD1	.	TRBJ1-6	CASSPQGANSPLHF	TGTGCCAGCTCACCCCAGGGGGCGAATTCACCCCTCCACTTT
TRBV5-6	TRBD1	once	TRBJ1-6	CASSLQGSNSPLHF	TGTGCCAGCAGCTTACAGGGGTCTAATTCACCCCTCCACTTT
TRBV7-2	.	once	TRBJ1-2	CASSLDTANYGYTF	TGTGCCAGCAGCTTAGACACCGCTAACTATGGCTACACCTTC
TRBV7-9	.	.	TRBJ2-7	CASSPPGSYEQYF	TGTGCCAGCAGCCCTCCCGGTTCCTACGAGCAGTACTTC
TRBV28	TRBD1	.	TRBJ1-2	CASRSGQGTYGYTF	TGTGCCAGCAGGTCGGGACAGGGGACCTATGGCTACACCTTC
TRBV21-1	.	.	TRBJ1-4	CASSKEGVAGEREKLFF	TGTGCCAGCAGCAAAGAGGGGGTTGCGGGAGAGAGGGAAAAACTGTTTTTT
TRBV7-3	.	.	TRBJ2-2	CASSRTGTGELFF	TGTGCCAGCAGCCGGACTGGGACCGGGGAGCTGTTTTTT
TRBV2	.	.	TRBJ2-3	CASSEWQGSTDTQYF	TGTGCCAGCAGTGAGTGGCAGGGTAGCACAGATACGCAGTATTTT
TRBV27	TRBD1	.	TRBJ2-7	CASSRRPGQGAYEQYF	TGTGCCAGCAGCCGTCGACCGGGACAGGGGGCTTACGAGCAGTACTTC
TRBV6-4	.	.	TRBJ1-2	CASSPERGQGYGYTF	TGTGCCAGCAGCCCAGAGCGGGGGCAGGGCTATGGCTACACCTTC
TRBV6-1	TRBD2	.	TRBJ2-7	CASSVGEGRSYEQYF	TGTGCCAGCAGTGTAGGGGAGGGGCGGTCCTACGAGCAGTACTTC
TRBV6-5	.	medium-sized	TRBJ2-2	CASRPGHTTGELFF	TGTGCCAGCAGGCCGGGACACACGACCGGGGAGCTGTTTTTT
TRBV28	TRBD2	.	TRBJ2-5	CASSQLAGARETQYF	TGTGCCAGCAGCCAACTAGCGGGGGCGAGGGAGACCCAGTACTTC
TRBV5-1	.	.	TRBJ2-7	CASSPGGTGIHEQYF	TGCGCCAGCAGCCCGGGGGGGACAGGGATCCACGAGCAGTACTTC
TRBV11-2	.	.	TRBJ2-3	CASSSSTDTQYF	TGTGCCAGCAGCTCGAGCACAGATACGCAGTATTTT
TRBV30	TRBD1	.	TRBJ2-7	CAWRGTGGIVYEQYF	TGTGCCTGGAGGGGGACAGGGGGCATCGTCTACGAGCAGTACTTC
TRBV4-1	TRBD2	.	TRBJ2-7	CASSQALAGSYEQYF	TGCGCCAGCAGCCAAGCGCTAGCGGGTTCGTACGAGCAGTACTTC
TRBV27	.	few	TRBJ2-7	CASRDTAYEQYF	TGTGCCAGCAGAGATACGGCCTACGAGCAGTACTTC
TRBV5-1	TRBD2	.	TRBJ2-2	CASSAGTSGRTGELFF	TGCGCCAGCAGCGCGGGAACTAGCGGGAGGACCGGGGAGCTGTTTTTT
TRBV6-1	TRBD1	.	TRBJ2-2	CASRTGHTGELFF	TGTGCCAGCAGGACAGGGCACACCGGGGAGCTGTTTTTT
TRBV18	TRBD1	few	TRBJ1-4	CASSPGQGREKLFF	TGTGCCAGCTCACCGGGACAGGGTCGGGAAAAACTGTTTTTT
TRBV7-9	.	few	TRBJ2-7	CASSLQGGEQYF	TGTGCCAGCAGCTTACAAGGAGGTGAGCAGTACTTC
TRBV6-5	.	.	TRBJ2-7	CASSYSARAGYEQYF	TGTGCCAGCAGTTACTCGGCGAGGGCGGGGTACGAGCAGTACTTC
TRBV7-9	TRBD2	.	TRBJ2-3	CASSLALAGGPVSSDTQYF	TGTGCCAGCAGCTTAGCTCTAGCGGGGGGGCCGGTATCCTCAGATACGCAGTATTTT
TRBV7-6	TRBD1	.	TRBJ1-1	CASSSGQGRYTEAFF	TGTGCCAGCAGCTCGGGACAGGGGCGGTACACTGAAGCTTTCTTT
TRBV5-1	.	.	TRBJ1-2	CASSLDPQGAYGYTF	TGCGCCAGCAGCTTAGATCCGCAGGGCGCCTATGGCTACACCTTC
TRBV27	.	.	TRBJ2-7	CASTAGTNTYEQYF	TGTGCCAGCACAGCCGGGACAAACACCTACGAGCAGTACTTC
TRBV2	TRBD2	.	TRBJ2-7	CASRRTSGDSYEQYF	TGTGCCAGCAGGAGGACTAGCGGGGACTCCTACGAGCAGTACTTC
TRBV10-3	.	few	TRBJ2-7	CAISDLADRGYEQYF	TGTGCCATCAGTGACCTAGCAGACCGGGGTTACGAGCAGTACTTC
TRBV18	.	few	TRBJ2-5	CASSPYSETQYF	TGTGCCAGCTCACCTTACTCGGAGACCCAGTACTTC